These 15 T cell receptor beta chains were sequenced from one sample in a study of post-analysis software for immune sequencing data. Study findings and constraints: In patients, TRBV5-6, TRBV5-1 and TRBV20-1 belonged to several TRBV segments found more frequently than in controls.

Their cognate antigens are unknown. Libraries were made from TCR beta cDNA, and they carried unique molecular identifiers. TCRdb itself ran the PCR reads through MiXCR, one entry per CDR3 protein. The sample lists 750,000 to 900,000 distinct CDR3 sequences, about 43% seen once, with 4.9% in the top ten. Material for sequencing was blood. These receptors were obtained from a girl between 5 and 17 years old with multiple sclerosis.

V is TRBV6-5 and J is TRBJ2-7, with D hard to call. V shed 6 bases and J shed 1 base, with 13 bases lying between them. The length of the CDR3 is 14 residues. The germline V gene encodes CDR1 MNHEY and CDR2 SVGAGI. CDR3 loop: CASRFRTQSYEQYF. As DNA, the CDR3 is TGTGCCAGCAGATTTAGGACGCAGTCCTACGAGCAGTACTTC.

The chain links TRBV4-2 to TRBJ2-5; 14 bases map to TRBD2. CDR3 length: 17 amino acids. V lost 2 bases and J lost 5; bases outside the gene matches: 7. CDR1 LGHNA and CDR2 YNFKEQ come from the germline V gene. The CDR3 region has the DNA TGTGCCAGCAGCCAAAACCCGACTAGCGGGAGGGGGGAGACCCAGTACTTC. Its translation: CASSQNPTSGRGETQYF.

V usage is TRBV21-1 and J usage is TRBJ1-2. TRBV21-1 counts as a pseudogene. The CDR3 runs to 17 residues. Written as DNA, the CDR3 is TGTGCCAGCAGCAAAGCGCACCGGGGCCCCGTATCGGATGGCTACACCTTC. Amino acid sequence: CASSKAHRGPVSDGYTF.

The rearrangement links TRBV3-1 to TRBJ2-5; a possible D gene is TRBD2 (5 bases). Looked up from germline, CDR1 is LGHDT and CDR2 is YNNKEL (reference sequence). The ends were cut back, 1 base at V and 12 bases at J, with 15 bases in the middle. The CDR3 is 13 residues long. This chain's CDR3 is CASSQVGGTAEYF. Here the CDR3 DNA reads TGTGCCAGCAGCCAAGTAGGAGGAACCGCGGAGTACTTC.

In this sample, this clonotype turned up a few times. This chain uses TRBV29-1 with TRBJ1-4; D gene uncertain. Germline CDR1 reads SQVTM; CDR2 reads ANQGSEA. The V and J ends lost 3 bases and 4 bases respectively, with 9 bases between them. The length of the CDR3 is 13 residues. CDR3 coding DNA: TGCAGCGTTGATGATGGGAATAATGAAAAACTGTTTTTT. Encoded protein: CSVDDGNNEKLFF.

This clonotype came up a few times. The chain has TRBV20-1 and TRBJ2-4; weak D call: TRBD2 (6 bases). The CDR3 contains 16 residues. Germline CDR1 reads DFQATT; CDR2 reads SNEGSKA (reference sequence). Trimming stripped 5 bases from V and 0 bases from J, with 17 bases between. The CDR3 protein is CSAGPTSSVAKNIQYF. CDR3 in DNA: TGCAGTGCTGGTCCTACTAGCTCAGTAGCCAAAAACATTCAGTACTTC.

This clonotype appeared a single time. V gene TRBV6-1 combines with J gene TRBJ2-1; 13 nucleotides agree with TRBD2. This CDR3 has 18 residues. The germline CDR1 and CDR2 sequences are MNHNS and SASEGT. The junction had 16 bases not matched to a gene; V was cut back by 6 bases and J by 8 bases. Here the CDR3 reads CASRAHPGLAGVVDEQFF. The DNA of the CDR3 is TGTGCCAGCAGAGCCCACCCCGGACTAGCGGGAGTTGTCGATGAGCAGTTCTTC.

The chain joins TRBV14 to TRBJ1-2; D unclear. V lost 5 bases and J lost 3, with 13 bases in between. The germline gives CDR1 SGHDN, CDR2 FVKESK. CDR3 size: 14 residues. CDR3 sequence: CASSEAVGDYGYTF. Here the CDR3 DNA reads TGTGCCAGCAGCGAGGCGGTTGGGGACTATGGCTACACCTTC.

This clonotype was seen a single time. This chain joins TRBV27 and TRBJ1-5; D remains unclear. The germline gives CDR1 MNHEY, CDR2 SMNVEV (reference sequence). This CDR3 region has 14 residues. With 4 bases removed from V and 3 bases from J, the gap between germline ends came to 10 bases. In DNA form, the CDR3 reads TGTGCCAGCAGTTCGAGACGGGACAATCAGCCCCAGCATTTT. This sequence encodes CASSSRRDNQPQHF.

V usage is TRBV29-1 and J usage is TRBJ2-4, with TRBD1 as a possible D gene (5 bases). The CDR3 has 13 amino acids. Trimming removed 2 bases from V and 7 bases from J, with 12 bases in between. CDR1 is SQVTM and CDR2 is ANQGSEA in the germline V gene. CDR3 nucleotide sequence: TGCAGCGTTGAAAGGAGACAGCCGAACATTCAGTACTTC. Translation gives CSVERRQPNIQYF. Combining the CDR3 with reference TRBV29-1 and TRBJ2-4 gives the whole variable domain SAVISQKPSRDICQRGTSLTIQCQVDSQVTMMFWYRQQPGQSLTLIATANQGSEATYESGFVIDKFPISRPNLTFSTLTVSNMSPEDSSIYLCSVERRQPNIQYFGAGTRLSVL.

This clonotype was seen once. The rearrangement uses TRBV6-5 and TRBJ2-1; a weak D match, TRBD2 (6 bases). CDR1 MNHEY and CDR2 SVGAGI come from the germline V gene. The length of the CDR3 is 15 residues. V was pared by 4 bases and J by 0 bases, with 10 bases between. DNA for the CDR3: TGTGCCAGCAGTTTAAAAGCGGGCTCCTACAATGAGCAGTTCTTC. The encoded protein is CASSLKAGSYNEQFF.

The CDR3 nucleotides read TGTGCCAGCAGACGGGACAATACGCAGTATTTT. Translating it yields CASRRDNTQYF. V and J are TRBV6-5 and TRBJ2-3; perhaps TRBD1 as D (6 bases). The V gene lost 6 bases and the J gene lost 7 bases, with 8 bases spanning the gap. CDR1 and CDR2 (germline): MNHEY, SVGAGI. The CDR3 runs to 11 residues.

The chain couples TRBV24-1 to TRBJ2-7; possibly TRBD1 for D (5 bases). This CDR3 contains 13 residues. Germline CDR1 and CDR2: KGHDR and SFDVKD. V was clipped by 3 bases and J by 9 bases, with 14 bases between them. The CDR3 sequence: CATSDPDTEVQYF. In DNA form, the CDR3 reads TGTGCCACCAGTGATCCGGACACTGAGGTGCAGTACTTC.

This chain links TRBV7-9 with TRBJ2-1; perhaps TRBD2 as D (5 bases). This CDR3 comprises 13 residues. Germline-derived CDR1 and CDR2 are SEHNR and FQNEAQ (reference sequence). V lost 4 bases, J lost 9 bases, and 13 bases lay in between. The CDR3 protein is CASSYRVAGEQFF. Here the CDR3 DNA reads TGTGCCAGCAGCTACCGGGTGGCGGGTGAGCAGTTCTTC.

The chain is built from TRBV12-3 or TRBV12-4 and TRBJ1-2; D perhaps matches TRBD1 (5 bases). The CDR3 covers 13 residues. V lost 4 bases, J lost 2 bases, and 8 bases lay in between. The CDR3 protein is CASSWGLNYGYTF. CDR3 DNA sequence: TGTGCCAGCAGTTGGGGGTTAAACTATGGCTACACCTTC.